This T cell receptor beta chain was identified in a study of tumor-infiltrating lymphocytes in primary liver carcinoma. The blood RNA (from unsorted whole blood) was obtained, and germline DNA was also extracted. V was clipped by 8 bases and J by 0 bases, with 18 bases between them. CDR1 and CDR2 (germline): MNHNS, SASEGT. This CDR3 contains 16 residues. cDNA specific to TCR beta was made from around 530 ng of total RNA, with a constant-region primer employed for priming. The TCR beta library was amplified through three nested multiplex PCR rounds in a modified ARM-PCR procedure. The first two PCR rounds used TRBV1-TRBV30 forward primers with a C-beta reverse primer, roughly 10 cycles each. In TCRdb, the multiplex PCR reads were re-called with MiXCR into one record per CDR3 protein. The sample has approximately 340,000 distinct CDR3 sequences, about 61% seen once.

Material: peripheral blood. The clonotype originates from a man aged 35-49 years with primary liver carcinoma and hepatitis B virus infection. V gene TRBV6-1 combines with J gene TRBJ2-3; D is possibly TRBD2 (6 bases). CDR3 DNA sequence: TGTGCCAGCTGCATGGTGTTAGCGGCTAGCACAGATACGCAGTATTTT. Its protein is CASCMVLAASTDTQYF.